Listed below are T cell receptor beta chains from one sample, sequenced in a study of early T cells in non-severe SARS-CoV-2 infection. MiXCR was run by TCRdb on the 5' RACE reads, yielding one entry per CDR3 protein. This sample yields around 50,000 distinct CDR3 sequences, of which about 4.2% are seen a single time; roughly 6% belongs to the top ten. Source material: whole blood. All receptors derive from an adult who was a healthcare worker with PCR-confirmed SARS-CoV-2 infection or an uninfected control (not recorded which). The CDR3 runs from the conserved cysteine through the conserved F or W. Each record gives: J gene, V gene, CDR3 length, clone size, D gene, CDR3 protein, CDR3 DNA. D genes are given only for firm matches. Part of the rows lack a size; the others show once, few, many or a class for expanded clones.

J: TRBJ2-7
V: TRBV12-3/TRBV12-4
length: 13
size: NA
D: NA
CDR3: CASSEGGTYEQYF
DNA: TGTGCCAGCAGTGAAGGGGGAACCTACGAGCAGTACTTC

J: TRBJ2-5
V: TRBV12-3/TRBV12-4
length: 13
size: NA
D: NA
CDR3: CASSSDYGSAQYF
DNA: TGTGCCAGCAGTTCGGACTACGGTTCGGCCCAGTACTTC

J: TRBJ1-1
V: TRBV6-6
length: 13
size: many
D: NA
CDR3: CASSYTSSTEAFF
DNA: TGTGCCAGCAGTTACACCAGTTCTACTGAAGCTTTCTTT

J: TRBJ2-5
V: TRBV11-3
length: 16
size: many
D: TRBD2
CDR3: CASSSGLAGEGETQYF
DNA: TGTGCCAGCAGCTCCGGACTAGCGGGAGAGGGAGAGACCCAGTACTTC

J: TRBJ2-7
V: TRBV18
length: 13
size: NA
D: NA
CDR3: CASSPPLTHEQYF
DNA: TGTGCCAGCTCACCCCCTCTTACCCACGAGCAGTACTTC

J: TRBJ2-5
V: TRBV19
length: 13
size: many
D: TRBD1
CDR3: CASSTGTEETQYF
DNA: TGTGCCAGTAGCACCGGGACAGAAGAGACCCAGTACTTC

J: TRBJ2-1
V: TRBV15
length: 15
size: NA
D: NA
CDR3: CATSGDRWLNNEQFF
DNA: TGTGCCACCAGCGGAGACAGGTGGTTAAACAATGAGCAGTTCTTC

J: TRBJ1-5
V: TRBV6-6
length: 14
size: many
D: NA
CDR3: CACTGFGSNQPQHF
DNA: TGTGCCTGCACTGGTTTTGGCAGCAATCAGCCCCAGCATTTT

J: TRBJ1-4
V: TRBV7-9
length: 14
size: NA
D: TRBD1
CDR3: CASRERDSNEKLFF
DNA: TGTGCCAGCAGGGAACGGGACAGTAATGAAAAACTGTTTTTT

J: TRBJ2-1
V: TRBV4-1
length: 13
size: many
D: TRBD2
CDR3: CASSQGSGRQQFF
DNA: TGCGCCAGCAGCCAAGGTAGCGGGAGACAGCAGTTCTTC

J: TRBJ2-7
V: TRBV6-2/TRBV6-3
length: 13
size: many
D: NA
CDR3: CASTRDGAYEQYF
DNA: TGTGCCAGCACCCGAGACGGAGCCTACGAGCAGTACTTC

J: TRBJ1-4
V: TRBV5-1
length: 14
size: few
D: NA
CDR3: CASQGPPRHEKLFF
DNA: TGCGCCAGCCAAGGTCCACCGCGACATGAAAAACTGTTTTTT

J: TRBJ2-7
V: TRBV6-5
length: 13
size: many
D: NA
CDR3: CASRGRGTYEQYF
DNA: TGTGCCAGCAGGGGCAGGGGCACCTACGAGCAGTACTTC

J: TRBJ1-1
V: TRBV27
length: 15
size: NA
D: NA
CDR3: CASTKRGGLNTEAFF
DNA: TGTGCCAGCACCAAGCGTGGGGGTCTGAACACTGAAGCTTTCTTT

J: TRBJ2-3
V: TRBV20-1
length: 13
size: many
D: NA
CDR3: CSASAWGTDTQYF
DNA: TGCAGTGCTAGTGCGTGGGGCACAGATACGCAGTATTTT

J: TRBJ2-6
V: TRBV5-4
length: 16
size: many
D: NA
CDR3: CASSLAGSGAANVLTF
DNA: TGTGCCAGCAGCTTGGCTGGTAGTGGGGCGGCCAACGTCCTGACTTTC

J: TRBJ2-7
V: TRBV6-5
length: 14
size: many
D: NA
CDR3: CASSYTVGGYEQYF
DNA: TGTGCCAGCAGTTATACGGTAGGGGGCTACGAGCAGTACTTC

J: TRBJ2-5
V: TRBV20-1
length: 17
size: many
D: TRBD1
CDR3: CSAHAPGWQGASETQYF
DNA: TGCAGTGCTCATGCACCGGGGTGGCAGGGGGCATCAGAGACCCAGTACTTC

J: TRBJ1-1
V: TRBV19
length: 14
size: many
D: TRBD1
CDR3: CASSMDRSWTEAFF
DNA: TGTGCCAGTAGTATGGACAGGAGTTGGACTGAAGCTTTCTTT

J: TRBJ2-2
V: TRBV5-4
length: 16
size: few
D: NA
CDR3: CASSRGSGSNTGELFF
DNA: TGTGCCAGCAGCCGCGGGTCCGGGTCGAACACCGGGGAGCTGTTTTTT

J: TRBJ2-1
V: TRBV10-3
length: 12
size: few
D: NA
CDR3: CAIASSYNEQFF
DNA: TGTGCCATCGCAAGCTCCTACAATGAGCAGTTCTTC

J: TRBJ2-1
V: TRBV11-2
length: 16
size: many
D: NA
CDR3: CASSLVWAGYYNEQFF
DNA: TGTGCCAGCAGCTTAGTTTGGGCGGGATACTACAATGAGCAGTTCTTC

J: TRBJ2-7
V: TRBV27
length: 14
size: few
D: NA
CDR3: CASSFQSSAYEQYF
DNA: TGTGCCAGCAGTTTCCAATCCTCCGCCTACGAGCAGTACTTC

J: TRBJ2-4
V: TRBV5-8
length: 14
size: many
D: NA
CDR3: CASSFVDLGDIQYF
DNA: TGTGCCAGCAGCTTTGTGGACCTGGGGGACATTCAGTACTTC

J: TRBJ1-5
V: TRBV10-3
length: 13
size: many
D: TRBD1
CDR3: CAIRGTDNQPQHF
DNA: TGTGCCATCAGAGGGACAGACAATCAGCCCCAGCATTTT

J: TRBJ2-7
V: TRBV10-2
length: 11
size: few
D: TRBD1
CDR3: CASGDRGEQYF
DNA: TGCGCCAGTGGAGACAGGGGCGAGCAGTACTTC

J: TRBJ1-2
V: TRBV14
length: 14
size: many
D: NA
CDR3: CASSQDTTVFGYTF
DNA: TGTGCCAGCAGCCAAGATACAACGGTCTTTGGCTACACCTTC

J: TRBJ1-1
V: TRBV7-6
length: 13
size: few
D: NA
CDR3: CASSLDTNTEAFF
DNA: TGTGCCAGCAGCTTAGACACGAACACTGAAGCTTTCTTT

J: TRBJ2-7
V: TRBV20-1
length: 17
size: NA
D: TRBD2
CDR3: CSARDAILGTSRGEQYF
DNA: TGCAGTGCTAGAGACGCTATCCTCGGGACTAGCAGAGGAGAGCAGTACTTC

J: TRBJ1-1
V: TRBV19
length: 14
size: many
D: NA
CDR3: CASSLTGRDTEAFF
DNA: TGTGCCAGTAGTCTTACGGGACGAGACACTGAAGCTTTCTTT

J: TRBJ2-2
V: TRBV2
length: 15
size: NA
D: NA
CDR3: CASSGRLLNTGELFF
DNA: TGTGCCAGCAGTGGTAGACTTCTTAACACCGGGGAGCTGTTTTTT

J: TRBJ2-7
V: TRBV7-2
length: 14
size: many
D: NA
CDR3: CASSPRRSSYEQYF
DNA: TGTGCCAGCAGCCCCAGGCGCAGCTCCTACGAGCAGTACTTC

J: TRBJ1-1
V: TRBV29-1
length: 13
size: few
D: NA
CDR3: CSVEVATKTEAFF
DNA: TGCAGCGTTGAAGTCGCTACGAAGACTGAAGCTTTCTTT

J: TRBJ2-5
V: TRBV7-2
length: 16
size: many
D: TRBD2
CDR3: CASSLQGGRASETQYF
DNA: TGTGCCAGCAGCTTACAAGGCGGGAGGGCGTCGGAGACCCAGTACTTC

J: TRBJ1-3
V: TRBV18
length: 18
size: many
D: NA
CDR3: CASSPPKGAVNSGNTIYF
DNA: TGTGCCAGCTCACCACCTAAAGGGGCAGTCAACTCTGGAAACACCATATATTTT

J: TRBJ1-2
V: TRBV20-1
length: 13
size: many
D: TRBD1
CDR3: CSARHQTGFGYTF
DNA: TGCAGTGCTCGACACCAGACAGGGTTTGGCTACACCTTC

J: TRBJ2-1
V: TRBV7-2
length: 16
size: many
D: NA
CDR3: CASSLAGLNSYNEQFF
DNA: TGTGCCAGCAGCTTAGCGGGGCTAAACTCCTACAATGAGCAGTTCTTC